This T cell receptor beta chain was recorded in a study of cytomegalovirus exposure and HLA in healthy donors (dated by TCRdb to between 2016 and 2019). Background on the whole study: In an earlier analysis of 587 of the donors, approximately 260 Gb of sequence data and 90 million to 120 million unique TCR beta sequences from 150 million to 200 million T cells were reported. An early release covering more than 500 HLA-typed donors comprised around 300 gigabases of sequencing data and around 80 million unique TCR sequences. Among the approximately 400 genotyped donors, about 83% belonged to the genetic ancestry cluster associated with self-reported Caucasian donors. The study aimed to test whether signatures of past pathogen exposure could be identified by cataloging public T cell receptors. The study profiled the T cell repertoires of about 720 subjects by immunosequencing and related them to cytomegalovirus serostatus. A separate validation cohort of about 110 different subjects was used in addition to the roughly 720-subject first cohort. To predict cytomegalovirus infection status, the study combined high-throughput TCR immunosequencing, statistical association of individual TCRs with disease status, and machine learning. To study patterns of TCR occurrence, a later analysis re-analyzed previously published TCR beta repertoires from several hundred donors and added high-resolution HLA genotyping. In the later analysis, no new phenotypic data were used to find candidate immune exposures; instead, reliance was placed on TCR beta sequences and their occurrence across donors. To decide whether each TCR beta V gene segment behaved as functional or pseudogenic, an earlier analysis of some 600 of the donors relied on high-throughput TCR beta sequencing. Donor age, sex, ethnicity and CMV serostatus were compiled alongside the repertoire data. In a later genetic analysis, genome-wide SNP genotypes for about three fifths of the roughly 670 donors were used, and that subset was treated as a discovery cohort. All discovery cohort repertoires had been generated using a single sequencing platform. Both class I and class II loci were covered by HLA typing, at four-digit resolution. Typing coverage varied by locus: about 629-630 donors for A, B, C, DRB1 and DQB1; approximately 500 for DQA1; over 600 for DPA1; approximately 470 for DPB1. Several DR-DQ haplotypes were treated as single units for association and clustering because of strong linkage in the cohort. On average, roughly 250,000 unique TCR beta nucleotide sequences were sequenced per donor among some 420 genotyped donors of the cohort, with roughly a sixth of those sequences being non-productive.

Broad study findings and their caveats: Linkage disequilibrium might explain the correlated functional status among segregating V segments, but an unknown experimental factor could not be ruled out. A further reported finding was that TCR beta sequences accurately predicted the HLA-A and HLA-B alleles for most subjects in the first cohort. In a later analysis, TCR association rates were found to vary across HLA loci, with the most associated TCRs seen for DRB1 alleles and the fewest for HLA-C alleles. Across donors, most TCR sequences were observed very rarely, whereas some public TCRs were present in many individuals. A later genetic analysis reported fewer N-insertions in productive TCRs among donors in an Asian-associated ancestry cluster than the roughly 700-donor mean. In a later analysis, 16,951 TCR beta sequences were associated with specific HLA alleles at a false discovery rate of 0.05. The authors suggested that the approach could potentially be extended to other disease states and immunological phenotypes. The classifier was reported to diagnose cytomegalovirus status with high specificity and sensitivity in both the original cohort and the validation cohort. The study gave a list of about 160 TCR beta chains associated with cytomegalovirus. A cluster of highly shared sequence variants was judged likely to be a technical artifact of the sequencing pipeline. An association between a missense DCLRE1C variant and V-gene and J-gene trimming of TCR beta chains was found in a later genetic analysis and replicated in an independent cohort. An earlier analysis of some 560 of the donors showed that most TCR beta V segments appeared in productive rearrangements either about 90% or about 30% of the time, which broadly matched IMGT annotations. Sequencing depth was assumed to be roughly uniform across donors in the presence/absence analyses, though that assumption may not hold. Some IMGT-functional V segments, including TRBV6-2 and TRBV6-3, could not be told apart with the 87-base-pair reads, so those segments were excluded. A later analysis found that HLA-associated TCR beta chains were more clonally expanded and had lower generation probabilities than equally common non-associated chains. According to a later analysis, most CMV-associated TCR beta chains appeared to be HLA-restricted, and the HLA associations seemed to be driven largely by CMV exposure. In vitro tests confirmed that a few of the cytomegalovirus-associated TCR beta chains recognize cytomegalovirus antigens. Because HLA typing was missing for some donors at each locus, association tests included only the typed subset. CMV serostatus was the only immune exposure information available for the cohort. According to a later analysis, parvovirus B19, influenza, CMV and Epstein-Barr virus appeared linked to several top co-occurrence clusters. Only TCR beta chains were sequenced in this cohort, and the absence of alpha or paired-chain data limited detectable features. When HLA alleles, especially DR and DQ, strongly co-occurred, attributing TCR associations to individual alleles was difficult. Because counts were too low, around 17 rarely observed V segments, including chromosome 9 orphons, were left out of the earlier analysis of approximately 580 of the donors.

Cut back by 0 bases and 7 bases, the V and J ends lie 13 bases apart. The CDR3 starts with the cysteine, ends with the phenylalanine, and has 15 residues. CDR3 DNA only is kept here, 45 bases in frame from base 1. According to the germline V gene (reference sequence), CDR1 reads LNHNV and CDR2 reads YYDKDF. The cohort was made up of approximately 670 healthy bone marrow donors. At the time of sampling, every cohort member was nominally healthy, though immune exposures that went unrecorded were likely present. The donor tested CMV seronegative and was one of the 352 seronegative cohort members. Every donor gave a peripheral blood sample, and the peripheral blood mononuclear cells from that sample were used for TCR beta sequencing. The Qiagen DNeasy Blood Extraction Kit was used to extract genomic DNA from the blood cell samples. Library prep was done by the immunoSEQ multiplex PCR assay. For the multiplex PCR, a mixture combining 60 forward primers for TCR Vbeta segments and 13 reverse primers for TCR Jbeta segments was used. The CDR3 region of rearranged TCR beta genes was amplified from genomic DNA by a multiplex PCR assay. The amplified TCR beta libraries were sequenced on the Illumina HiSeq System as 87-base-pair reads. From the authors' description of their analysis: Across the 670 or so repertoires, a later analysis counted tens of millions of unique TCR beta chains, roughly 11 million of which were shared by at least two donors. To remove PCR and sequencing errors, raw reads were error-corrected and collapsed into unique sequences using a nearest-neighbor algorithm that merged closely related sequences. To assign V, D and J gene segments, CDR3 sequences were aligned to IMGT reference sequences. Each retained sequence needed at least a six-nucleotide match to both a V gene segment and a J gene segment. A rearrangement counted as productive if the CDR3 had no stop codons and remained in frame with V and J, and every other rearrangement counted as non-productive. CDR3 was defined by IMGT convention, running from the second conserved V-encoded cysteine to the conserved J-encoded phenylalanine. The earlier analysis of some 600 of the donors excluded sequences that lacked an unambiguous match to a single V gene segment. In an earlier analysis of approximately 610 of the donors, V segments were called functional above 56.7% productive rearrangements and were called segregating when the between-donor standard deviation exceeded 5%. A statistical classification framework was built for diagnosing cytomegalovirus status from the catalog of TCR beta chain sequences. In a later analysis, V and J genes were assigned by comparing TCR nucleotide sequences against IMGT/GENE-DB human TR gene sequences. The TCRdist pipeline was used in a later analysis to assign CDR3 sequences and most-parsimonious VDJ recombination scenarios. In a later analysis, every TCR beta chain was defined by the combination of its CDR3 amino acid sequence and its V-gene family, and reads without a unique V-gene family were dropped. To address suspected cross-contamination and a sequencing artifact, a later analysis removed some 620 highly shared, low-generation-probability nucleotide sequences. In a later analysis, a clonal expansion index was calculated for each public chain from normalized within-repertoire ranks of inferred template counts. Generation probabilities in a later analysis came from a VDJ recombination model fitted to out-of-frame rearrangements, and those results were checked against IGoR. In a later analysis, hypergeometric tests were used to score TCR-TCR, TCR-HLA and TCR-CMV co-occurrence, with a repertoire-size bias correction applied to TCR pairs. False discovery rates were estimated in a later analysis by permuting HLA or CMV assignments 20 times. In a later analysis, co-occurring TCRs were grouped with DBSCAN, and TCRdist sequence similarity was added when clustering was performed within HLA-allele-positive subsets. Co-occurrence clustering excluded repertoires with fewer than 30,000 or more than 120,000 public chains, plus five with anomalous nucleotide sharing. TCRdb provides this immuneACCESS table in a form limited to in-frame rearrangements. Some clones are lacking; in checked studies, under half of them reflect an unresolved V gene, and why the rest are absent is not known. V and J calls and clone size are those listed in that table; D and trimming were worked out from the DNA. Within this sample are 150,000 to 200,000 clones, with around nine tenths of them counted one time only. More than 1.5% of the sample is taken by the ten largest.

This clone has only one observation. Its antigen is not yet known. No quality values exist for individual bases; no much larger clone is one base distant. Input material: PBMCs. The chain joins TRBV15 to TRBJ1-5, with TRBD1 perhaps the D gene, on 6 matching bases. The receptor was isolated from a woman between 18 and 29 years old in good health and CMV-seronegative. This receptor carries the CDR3 CATSRDLGAQQPQHF. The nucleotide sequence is TGTGCCACCAGCAGAGATCTGGGGGCGCAGCAGCCCCAGCATTTT.